This TCR beta chain was recovered during a study of cytomegalovirus exposure and HLA in healthy donors. The CDR3 runs to 15 residues. The V end was cut by 1 base, the J end by 4 bases, with 11 bases between. CDR1 and CDR2 (germline): SGHRS, YFSETQ. For this clone: Antigen unknown.

This PCR relied on a set of 60 Vbeta primers and 13 Jbeta primers. Measured with immunoSEQ multiplex PCR; TCRdb has only the in-frame clones, and not every one. This sample has more than 130,000 clones, with 70% to 80% found just once. Findings and limits, study-wide: Clonal expansion was found to be greater in HLA-associated TCR beta chains than in equally common others in a later analysis. In vitro confirmation showed three CMV-associated chains to be CMV antigen specific.

This chain links TRBV5-1 with TRBJ2-2, with D possibly TRBD2 on 5 matching bases. The origin of this receptor is a male donor in good health and CMV-seronegative. Sample: PBMCs. The DNA of the CDR3 is TGCGCCAGCAGCTTGAGCGGCGGTACCACCGGGGAGCTGTTTTTT. It encodes CASSLSGGTTGELFF.